This TCR beta chain was documented in a study of patients and donors after allogeneic stem cell transplantation. TCRdb fed the RT-PCR reads into MiXCR, producing one record per CDR3 protein. The sample has about 410,000 distinct CDR3 sequences, 16% seen once. Germline loops: CDR1 MNHEY, CDR2 SVGEGT. The CDR3 spans 15 residues. The V and J ends lost 6 bases and 2 bases, in that order; junction bases with no gene match: 6. To note about this clonotype: A clone one base away is much larger, so this may be a read error.

V usage is TRBV6-2 or TRBV6-3 and J usage is TRBJ2-5; 10 nucleotides align to TRBD2. Sequencing was performed on blood, either unsorted or a sorted T cell fraction (not recorded which). This TCR came from a human donor who was either an allogeneic HSCT recipient or a stem cell or donor lymphocyte infusion donor (not recorded which). It is not recorded whose cells these are; they may come from a transplant donor. CDR3 sequence: CASSKLAGIQETQYF. CDR3 bases: TGTGCCAGCAGCAAACTAGCGGGGATTCAAGAGACCCAGTACTTC.